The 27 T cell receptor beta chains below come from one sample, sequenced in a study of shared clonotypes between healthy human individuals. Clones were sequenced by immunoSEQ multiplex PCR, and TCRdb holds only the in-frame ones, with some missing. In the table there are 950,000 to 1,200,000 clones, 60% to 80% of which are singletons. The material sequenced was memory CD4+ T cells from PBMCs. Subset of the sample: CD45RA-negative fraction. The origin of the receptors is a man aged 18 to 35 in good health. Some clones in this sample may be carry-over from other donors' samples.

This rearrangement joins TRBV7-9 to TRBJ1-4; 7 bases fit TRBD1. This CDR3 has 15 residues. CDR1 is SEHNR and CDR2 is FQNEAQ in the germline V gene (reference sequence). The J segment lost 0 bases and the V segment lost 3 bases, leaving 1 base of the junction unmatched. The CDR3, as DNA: TGTGCCAGCAGCTTTACAGGGGCAACTAATGAAAAACTGTTTTTT. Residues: CASSFTGATNEKLFF.

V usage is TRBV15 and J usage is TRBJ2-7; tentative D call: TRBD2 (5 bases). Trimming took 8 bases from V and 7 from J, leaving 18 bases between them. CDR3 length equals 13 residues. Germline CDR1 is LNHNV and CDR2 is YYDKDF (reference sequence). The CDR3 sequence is CATARDYTTEQYF. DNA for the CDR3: TGTGCCACCGCCCGAGACTATACGACGGAGCAGTACTTC.

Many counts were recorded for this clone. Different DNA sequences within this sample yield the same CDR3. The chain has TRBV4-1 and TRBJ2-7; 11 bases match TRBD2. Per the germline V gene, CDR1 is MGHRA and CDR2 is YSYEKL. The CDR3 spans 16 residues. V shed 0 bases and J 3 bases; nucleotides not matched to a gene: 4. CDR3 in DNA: TGCGCCAGCAGCCAAGATCGGACTAGCGGGTTCTACGAGCAGTACTTC. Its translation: CASSQDRTSGFYEQYF.

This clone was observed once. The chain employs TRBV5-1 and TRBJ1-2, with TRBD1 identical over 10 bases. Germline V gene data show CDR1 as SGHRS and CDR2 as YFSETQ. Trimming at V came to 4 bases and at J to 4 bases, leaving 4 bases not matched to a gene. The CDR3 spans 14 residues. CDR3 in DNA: TGCGCCAGCAGCGCCGGGACAGGGGTCTATGGCTACACCTTC. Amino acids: CASSAGTGVYGYTF.

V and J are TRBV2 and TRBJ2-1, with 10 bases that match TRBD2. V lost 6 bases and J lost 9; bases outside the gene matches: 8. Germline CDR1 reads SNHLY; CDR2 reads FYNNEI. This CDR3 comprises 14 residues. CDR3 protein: CASRGLAGVGEQFF. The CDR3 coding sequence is TGTGCCAGCAGGGGGCTAGCGGGAGTCGGTGAGCAGTTCTTC. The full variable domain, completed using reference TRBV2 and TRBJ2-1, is EPEVTQTPSHQVTQMGQEVILRCVPISNHLYFYWYRQILGQKVEFLVSFYNNEISEKSEIFDDQFSVERPDGSNFTLKIRSTKLEDSAMYFCASRGLAGVGEQFFGPGTRLTVL.

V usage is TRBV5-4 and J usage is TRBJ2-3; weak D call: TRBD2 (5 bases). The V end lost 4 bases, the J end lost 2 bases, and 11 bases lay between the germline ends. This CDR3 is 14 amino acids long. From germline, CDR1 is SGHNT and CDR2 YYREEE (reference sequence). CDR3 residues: CASSRPGYTDTQYF. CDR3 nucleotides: TGTGCCAGCAGCCGCCCGGGGTACACAGATACGCAGTATTTT.

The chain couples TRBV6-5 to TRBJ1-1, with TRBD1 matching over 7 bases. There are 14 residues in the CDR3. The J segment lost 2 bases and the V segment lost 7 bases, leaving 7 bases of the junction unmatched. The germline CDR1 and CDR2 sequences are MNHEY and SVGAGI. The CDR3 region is CASIKQGSNTEAFF. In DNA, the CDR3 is TGTGCCAGCATAAAACAGGGGTCCAACACTGAAGCTTTCTTT.

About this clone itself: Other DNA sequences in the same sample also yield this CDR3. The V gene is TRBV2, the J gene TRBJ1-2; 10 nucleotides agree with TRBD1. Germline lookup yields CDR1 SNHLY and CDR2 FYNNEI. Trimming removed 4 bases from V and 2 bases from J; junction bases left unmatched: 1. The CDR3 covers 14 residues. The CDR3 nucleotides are TGTGCCAGCAGTGGACAGGGGGCCAACTATGGCTACACCTTC. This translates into CASSGQGANYGYTF. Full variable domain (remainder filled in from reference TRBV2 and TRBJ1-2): EPEVTQTPSHQVTQMGQEVILRCVPISNHLYFYWYRQILGQKVEFLVSFYNNEISEKSEIFDDQFSVERPDGSNFTLKIRSTKLEDSAMYFCASSGQGANYGYTFGSGTRLTVV.

As DNA, the CDR3 is TGTGCCAGCAGCTTGTCGACGGAGACCCAGTACTTC. This gives the protein CASSLSTETQYF. The chain recombines TRBV5-4 with TRBJ2-5; the D is unclear. Per the germline V gene, CDR1 is SGHNT and CDR2 is YYREEE (reference sequence). The CDR3 extends over 12 amino acids. V lost 1 base and J 5 bases, leaving 6 bases between the germline ends.

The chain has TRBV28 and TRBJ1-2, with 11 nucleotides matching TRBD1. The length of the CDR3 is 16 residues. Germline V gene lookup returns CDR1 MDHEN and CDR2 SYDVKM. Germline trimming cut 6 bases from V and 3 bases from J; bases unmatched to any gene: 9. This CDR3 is CASRPQPGQGDYGYTF. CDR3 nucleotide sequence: TGTGCCAGCAGGCCCCAACCGGGACAGGGGGACTATGGCTACACCTTC.

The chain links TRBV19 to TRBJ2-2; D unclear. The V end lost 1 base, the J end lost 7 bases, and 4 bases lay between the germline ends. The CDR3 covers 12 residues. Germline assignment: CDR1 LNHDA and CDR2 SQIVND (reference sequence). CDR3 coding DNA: TGTGCCAGTAGTATAGCCGACGGGGAGCTGTTTTTT. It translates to CASSIADGELFF.

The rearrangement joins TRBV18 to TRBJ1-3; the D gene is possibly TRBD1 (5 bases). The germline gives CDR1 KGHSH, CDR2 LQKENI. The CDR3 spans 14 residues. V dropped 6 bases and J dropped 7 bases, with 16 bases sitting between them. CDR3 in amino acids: CASSPVGGLNTIYF. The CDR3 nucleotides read TGTGCCAGCTCGCCAGTTGGGGGACTTAACACCATATATTTT.

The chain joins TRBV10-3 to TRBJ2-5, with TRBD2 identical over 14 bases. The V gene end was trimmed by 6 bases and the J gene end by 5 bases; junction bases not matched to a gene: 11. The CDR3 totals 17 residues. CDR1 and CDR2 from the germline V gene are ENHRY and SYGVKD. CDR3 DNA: TGTGCCATCAGGCCCGGGGGACTAGCGGGAGTCGGGGAGACCCAGTACTTC. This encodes CAIRPGGLAGVGETQYF.

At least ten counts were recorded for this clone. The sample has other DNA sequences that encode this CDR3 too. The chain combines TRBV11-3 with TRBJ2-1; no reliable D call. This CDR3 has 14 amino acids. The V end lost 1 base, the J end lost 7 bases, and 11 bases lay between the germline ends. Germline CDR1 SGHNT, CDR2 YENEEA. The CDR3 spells CASSLGRSSNEQFF. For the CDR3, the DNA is TGTGCCAGCAGCTTAGGACGGAGTTCAAATGAGCAGTTCTTC.

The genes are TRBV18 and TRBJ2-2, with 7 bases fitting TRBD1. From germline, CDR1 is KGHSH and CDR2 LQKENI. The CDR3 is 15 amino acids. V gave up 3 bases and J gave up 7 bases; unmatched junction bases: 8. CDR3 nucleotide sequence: TGTGCCAGCTCACCTACGACAGGGAGTCTCGGGGAGCTGTTTTTT. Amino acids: CASSPTTGSLGELFF. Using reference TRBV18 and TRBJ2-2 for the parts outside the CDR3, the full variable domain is NAGVMQNPRHLVRRRGQEARLRCSPMKGHSHVYWYRQLPEEGLKFMVYLQKENIIDESGMPKERFSAEFPKEGPSILRIQQVVRGDSAAYFCASSPTTGSLGELFFGEGSRLTVL.

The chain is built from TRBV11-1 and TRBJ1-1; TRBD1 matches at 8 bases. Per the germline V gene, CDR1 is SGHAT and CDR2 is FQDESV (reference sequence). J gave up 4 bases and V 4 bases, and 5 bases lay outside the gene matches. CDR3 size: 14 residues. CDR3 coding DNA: TGTGCCAGCAGCTCCAGGGGGCAAGGCACTGAAGCTTTCTTT. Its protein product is CASSSRGQGTEAFF.

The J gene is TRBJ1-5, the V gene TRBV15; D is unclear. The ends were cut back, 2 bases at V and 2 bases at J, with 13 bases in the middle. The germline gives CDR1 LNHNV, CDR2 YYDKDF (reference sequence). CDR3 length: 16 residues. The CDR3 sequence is CATSRSWQRGNQPQHF. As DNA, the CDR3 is TGTGCCACCAGCAGAAGTTGGCAGAGGGGCAATCAGCCCCAGCATTTT. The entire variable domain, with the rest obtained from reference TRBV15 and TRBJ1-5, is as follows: DAMVIQNPRYQVTQFGKPVTLSCSQTLNHNVMYWYQQKSSQAPKLLFHYYDKDFNNEADTPDNFQSRRPNTSFCFLDIRSPGLGDTAMYLCATSRSWQRGNQPQHFGDGTRLSIL.

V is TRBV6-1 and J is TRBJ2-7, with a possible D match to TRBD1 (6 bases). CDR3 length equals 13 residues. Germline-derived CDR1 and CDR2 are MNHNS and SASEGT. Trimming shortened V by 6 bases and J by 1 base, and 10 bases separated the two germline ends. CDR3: CASRQGQSYEQYF. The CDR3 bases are TGTGCCAGCAGGCAGGGACAATCCTACGAGCAGTACTTC.

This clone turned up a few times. The CDR3 loop reads CASSKRIVPYEQYF. The CDR3 nucleotides read TGTGCCAGCAGCAAACGGATCGTCCCCTACGAGCAGTACTTC. V is TRBV2 and J is TRBJ2-7, with D unclear. Between the trimmed V and J ends, which lost 6 bases and 2 bases, there was a span of 14 bases. Germline V lookup: CDR1 SNHLY, CDR2 FYNNEI. This CDR3 spans 14 amino acids.

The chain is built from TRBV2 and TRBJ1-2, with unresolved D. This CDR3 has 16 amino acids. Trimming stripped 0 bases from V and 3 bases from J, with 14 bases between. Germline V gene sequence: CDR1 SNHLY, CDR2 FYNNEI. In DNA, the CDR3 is TGTGCCAGCAGTGAAGCTGCCAGTATACTCGACTATGGCTACACCTTC. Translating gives CASSEAASILDYGYTF. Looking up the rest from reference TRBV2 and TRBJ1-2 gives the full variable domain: EPEVTQTPSHQVTQMGQEVILRCVPISNHLYFYWYRQILGQKVEFLVSFYNNEISEKSEIFDDQFSVERPDGSNFTLKIRSTKLEDSAMYFCASSEAASILDYGYTFGSGTRLTVV.

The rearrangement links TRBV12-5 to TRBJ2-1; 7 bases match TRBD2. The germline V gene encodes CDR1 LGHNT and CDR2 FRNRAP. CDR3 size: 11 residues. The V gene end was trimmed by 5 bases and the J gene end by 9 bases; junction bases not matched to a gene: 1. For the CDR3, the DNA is TGTGCTAGTGGTCGCGGGGGTGAGCAGTTCTTC. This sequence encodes CASGRGGEQFF.

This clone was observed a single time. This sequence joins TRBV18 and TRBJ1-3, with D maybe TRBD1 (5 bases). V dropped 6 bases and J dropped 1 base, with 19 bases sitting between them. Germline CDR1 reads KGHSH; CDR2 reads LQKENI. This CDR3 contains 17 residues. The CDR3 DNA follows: TGTGCCAGCTCCCGGTCGGACACTCGGGGATCTGGAAACACCATATATTTT. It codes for CASSRSDTRGSGNTIYF.

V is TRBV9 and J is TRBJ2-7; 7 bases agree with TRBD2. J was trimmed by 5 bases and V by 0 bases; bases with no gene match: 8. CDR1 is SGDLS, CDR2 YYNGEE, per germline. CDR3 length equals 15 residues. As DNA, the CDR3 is TGTGCCAGCAGCGTAGCGGGAGGTTTCAGCAACGAGCAGTACTTC. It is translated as CASSVAGGFSNEQYF.

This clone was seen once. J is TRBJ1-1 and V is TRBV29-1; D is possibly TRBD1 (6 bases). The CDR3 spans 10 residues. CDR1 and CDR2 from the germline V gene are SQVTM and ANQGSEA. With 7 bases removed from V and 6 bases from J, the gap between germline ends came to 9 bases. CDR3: CSARQAEAFF. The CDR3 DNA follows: TGCAGCGCCCGACAGGCTGAAGCTTTCTTT.

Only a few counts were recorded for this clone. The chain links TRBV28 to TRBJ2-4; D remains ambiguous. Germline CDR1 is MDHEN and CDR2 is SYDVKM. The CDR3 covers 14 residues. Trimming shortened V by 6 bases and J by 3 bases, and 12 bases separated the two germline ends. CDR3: CASSPLGDKNIQYF. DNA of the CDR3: TGTGCCAGCAGCCCCCTGGGCGACAAAAACATTCAGTACTTC.

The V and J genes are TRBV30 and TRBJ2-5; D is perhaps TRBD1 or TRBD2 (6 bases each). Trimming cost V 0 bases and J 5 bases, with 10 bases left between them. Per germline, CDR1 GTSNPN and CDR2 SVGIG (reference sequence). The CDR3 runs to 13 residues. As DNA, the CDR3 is TGTGCCTGGAGTGTAGGGGGGCGGGAGACCCAGTACTTC. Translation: CAWSVGGRETQYF.

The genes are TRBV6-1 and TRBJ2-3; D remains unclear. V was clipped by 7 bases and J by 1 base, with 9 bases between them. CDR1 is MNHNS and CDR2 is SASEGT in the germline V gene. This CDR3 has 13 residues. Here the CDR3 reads CASTVAGTDTQYF. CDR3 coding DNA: TGTGCCAGCACGGTCGCCGGCACAGATACGCAGTATTTT.